This T cell receptor (beta chain) originates from a study of Ad26.COV2.S vaccination and SARS-CoV-2 variants (dated by TCRdb to the early 2020s). A note on the overall study: Vaccine-arm donors came from COV1001, a multicentre, randomized, double-blind, placebo-controlled phase I-IIa trial of Ad26.COV2.S in healthy adults. Dosing of Ad26.COV2.S was intramuscular, at either 5x10^10 or 1x10^11 viral particles, delivered as one shot or as two shots spaced 56 days apart. Sequencing of the TCRbeta repertoire served to evaluate the specificity and breadth of SARS-CoV-2-reactive T cell receptors following Ad26.COV2.S vaccination. A total of about 30 samples were included in the TCR-sequenced set, comprising 19 Ad26.COV2.S vaccine recipients, 5 placebo recipients and 8 SARS-CoV-2 convalescent individuals. Trial participants were randomized into five groups of five: low-dose or high-dose Ad26.COV2.S given once or twice, or placebo on both occasions. Investigators remained blinded to trial group allocation during experiments and outcome assessment.

Points the paper makes about the study in general: Vaccine and placebo recipients had similar non-spike TCR breadth, a finding consistent with the vaccine containing only spike. The study was not powered to compare responses between vaccine doses or regimens. Spike-specific TCR breadth was higher in Ad26.COV2.S recipients than in placebo recipients (P = 0.0014). After vaccination, substantial breadth of spike-specific CD8+ and CD4+ T cell responses was reported. According to the authors, total T cell responses may have been underestimated by the TCR breadth and depth analyses.

A few counts support this clone. This receptor's antigen is unknown. Per-base quality was not reported, and no clone a single base away is much larger than it. Reading the germline V gene gives CDR1 MNHEY and CDR2 SVGEGT. From its cysteine to its phenylalanine, the CDR3 spans 18 amino acids. Solely the CDR3 DNA is kept, with 54 bases framed from the first base. Trimming accounts for 6 bases at V and 6 bases at J, while the number of junction bases matched to no gene is 17. The immunoSEQ Assay was the method used to sequence TCRbeta CDR3 regions. After extraction, genomic DNA underwent amplification by bias-controlled multiplex PCR, followed by high-throughput sequencing. The published analysis was carried out like this. To quantify the absolute abundance of each unique TCRbeta CDR3 region, sequences were collapsed and filtered. T cell fraction was estimated by normalization of TCRbeta template counts to usable DNA, with usable DNA being measured through amplification of reference genes present in all nucleated cells. Repertoire TCRs were annotated as SARS-CoV-2-specific when V gene, CDR3 amino acid sequence and J gene were exactly matched to a known reactive TCR set. The reference SARS-CoV-2 TCR set was obtained from MIRA and was filtered for enrichment in COVID-19-positive ImmuneCODE repertoires, whereby public or cross-reactive TCRs were removed. Using the MIRA antigens, annotated TCRs were further analysed by specific ORF or by position within an ORF. Depth was the summed frequency of annotated unique rearrangements, while breadth was defined as annotated unique rearrangements over total unique productive rearrangements. TCR breadth was compared between groups using two-sided Wilcoxon rank-sum tests. The clones in this table, taken by TCRdb from immuneACCESS, are in-frame only. Not every clone is retained; where verified, under half of the shortfall comes from an unresolved V gene, and the cause of the rest is unknown. That table gives V, J and clone size, and the DNA gave D and trimming. The sample table records about 440,000 clones; about 90% of these occur just once. Around 4.2% of the sample is in the top ten clones.

The treatment or condition label, as the study defines it: over 15 received Ad26.COV2.S at low or high dose, single or two shots; roughly five received placebo; per-sample allocation not given. Repertoires of vaccine and placebo recipients were sequenced from samples taken on day 63 after the first injection. In Cohort 1b, about 25 adults aged 18-55 years were enrolled at a single site in Boston, USA, between 29 July and 7 August 2020. Ad26.COV2.S was a replication-incompetent adenovirus type 26 vector that expressed a prefusion-stabilized SARS-CoV-2 spike protein derived from the original Wuhan strain.

The rearranged segments are TRBV6-2 or TRBV6-3 and TRBJ2-2; a stretch of 9 junction bases matches TRBD1. This TCR derives from a person aged 18-60 years who received the Ad26.COV2.S COVID-19 vaccine or a placebo. The sample here was peripheral blood, taken in a trial of Ad26.COV2.S vaccine versus placebo. The CDR3 here reads CASSSYRGPRVLAGELFF. In nucleotides, the sequence is TGTGCCAGCAGCTCCTACAGGGGGCCAAGGGTTTTGGCCGGGGAGCTGTTTTTT.